This T cell receptor beta chain was sequenced during a study of low-dose radiotherapy and immunotherapy resistance in tumors. About the study: Intravenous ipilimumab 1 mg/kg every six weeks was given with nivolumab 240 mg every two weeks. Once cycle 1 day 1 began, patients took oral aspirin 300 mg daily for four cycles. Patients received cyclophosphamide 200 mg/m2 intravenously every two weeks, the day before radiation-immunotherapy.

First-strand cDNA relied on TRAV- and TRBV-specific primers spanning alpha and beta chains. TCR amplification ran 15 to 20 PCR cycles using constant-region and V-primer adapter primers. A single record per CDR3 protein comes from TCRdb applying MiXCR to the reads. Of about 10,000 distinct CDR3 sequences listed, approximately 60% are singletons. Looked up from germline, CDR1 is SGHRS and CDR2 is YFSETQ. V was shortened by 1 base and J by 7 bases, with 14 bases between the two germline ends. The CDR3 is made up of 15 amino acids. Those eligible were patients bearing advanced solid tumors lacking tumor-infiltrating lymphocytes.

The rearrangement uses TRBV5-1 and TRBJ2-2, with a weak D call TRBD1 (5 bases). This receptor was identified in a human donor with advanced metastatic prostate, ovarian, gallbladder or colorectal cancer (not recorded which). This table probably holds off-target reads from a library built for another chain. The CDR3 sequence: CASSLKGAKDGELFF. The CDR3 DNA sequence: TGCGCCAGCAGCTTGAAAGGGGCTAAGGACGGGGAGCTGTTTTTT.